This T cell receptor beta chain was recovered during a study of cytomegalovirus exposure and HLA in healthy donors listed by TCRdb under 2017. For context, the study as a whole: An earlier analysis of approximately 550 of the donors reported more than 250 Gb of sequence data and approximately 110 million unique TCR beta sequences from 150 million to 200 million T cells. An early release covering 550 to 650 HLA-typed donors comprised about 320 gigabases of sequencing data and roughly 85 million unique TCR sequences. Of the roughly 390 genotyped donors, roughly 85% fell in the genetic ancestry cluster associated with self-reported Caucasian donors. The study aimed to test whether signatures of past pathogen exposure could be identified by cataloging public T cell receptors. The T cell repertoires of 670 or so subjects were profiled by immunosequencing and related to cytomegalovirus serostatus. In addition to the first cohort of 666 subjects, a separate validation cohort of approximately 130 different subjects was used. To predict cytomegalovirus infection status, the study brought together high-throughput TCR immunosequencing, statistical association of individual TCRs with disease status, and machine learning. A later analysis re-analyzed previously published TCR beta repertoires from 650 to 800 donors and added high-resolution HLA genotyping to study TCR occurrence patterns. The later analysis used no new phenotypic data to find candidate immune exposures, relying instead on TCR beta sequences and their occurrence across donors. An earlier analysis of 450 to 750 of the donors used high-throughput TCR beta sequencing to judge whether each TCR beta V gene segment behaved as functional or pseudogenic. Donor age, sex, ethnicity and CMV serostatus were collected together with the repertoire data. Genome-wide SNP genotypes for about 60% of the roughly 700 donors were used in a later genetic analysis, which treated that subset as a discovery cohort. Every discovery cohort repertoire had been produced on one sequencing platform. HLA typing included class I and class II loci at four-digit resolution. Typing coverage differed by locus: A, B, C, DRB1 and DQB1 were typed in about 620-640 donors, DQA1 in about 550, DPA1 in around 600, and DPB1 in around 440. Several DR-DQ haplotypes were treated as single units for association and clustering because of strong linkage in the cohort. Among some 400 genotyped donors of the cohort, an average of roughly 230,000 unique TCR beta nucleotide sequences was sequenced per donor, of which about 19% were non-productive. Study-wide conclusions, independent of this receptor: Because counts were too low, around 18 rarely observed V segments, including chromosome 9 orphons, were left out of the earlier analysis of a few hundred of the donors. A later analysis found that most CMV-associated TCR beta chains appeared HLA-restricted, with HLA associations seemingly driven largely by CMV exposure. The 87-base-pair reads could not distinguish some IMGT-functional V segments, including TRBV6-2 and TRBV6-3, so those segments were excluded. HLA typing was unavailable for some donors at each locus, so association tests used only the typed subset. According to a later analysis, TCR association rates differed among HLA loci, with DRB1 alleles showing the most associated TCRs and HLA-C alleles showing the fewest. A later analysis associated about 17,000 TCR beta sequences with specific HLA alleles at a false discovery rate of 0.05. The authors suggested that the approach could potentially be extended to other disease states and immunological phenotypes. Roughly uniform sequencing depth across donors was assumed in presence/absence analyses, although this assumption may not hold. The sequencing pipeline was judged likely to have produced a cluster of highly shared sequence variants as a technical artifact. Assigning TCR associations to individual alleles was difficult when HLA alleles, especially DR and DQ, strongly co-occurred. A later analysis reported that several top co-occurrence clusters appeared linked to parvovirus B19, influenza, CMV and Epstein-Barr virus. In an earlier analysis of about 600 of the donors, most TCR beta V segments appeared in productive rearrangements about 87% or about 30% of the time, broadly matching IMGT annotations. V-gene and J-gene trimming of TCR beta chains was associated with a missense DCLRE1C variant in a later genetic analysis, and the association was replicated in an independent cohort. A few of the identified cytomegalovirus-associated TCR beta chains were confirmed in vitro to be specific for cytomegalovirus antigens. A further reported finding was that TCR beta sequences accurately predicted the HLA-A and HLA-B alleles for most subjects in the first cohort. The classifier was reported to diagnose cytomegalovirus status with high specificity and sensitivity in both the original and validation cohorts. According to a later genetic analysis, donors in an Asian-associated ancestry cluster had fewer N-insertions in productive TCRs than the approximately 670-donor mean. In a later analysis, HLA-associated TCR beta chains showed more clonal expansion and lower generation probabilities than non-associated chains that were equally common. While some public TCRs were present in many individuals, most TCR sequences turned up only very rarely across donors. CMV serostatus was the only immune exposure information available for the cohort. The study gave a list of roughly 150 TCR beta chains associated with cytomegalovirus. The cohort was sequenced for TCR beta chains only, and without alpha or paired-chain data the features that could be detected were limited. Linkage disequilibrium might explain the correlated functional status among segregating V segments, but an unknown experimental factor could not be excluded.

On this clone itself: Its antigen has not been determined. The sample holds no much larger clone one base away, and base qualities are not on file.

The cohort was made up of 666 healthy bone marrow donors. At the time of sampling, every cohort member was nominally healthy, though immune exposures that went unrecorded were likely present. The donor tested CMV seronegative, placing the donor among the approximately 400 seronegative members of the cohort. A peripheral blood sample was provided by each donor, and peripheral blood mononuclear cells were used for TCR beta sequencing. The Qiagen DNeasy Blood Extraction Kit was used to extract genomic DNA from the blood cell samples. Here V drops 3 bases and J drops 1 base, and the junction holds 1 base not matched to any gene. The CDR3 holds 15 amino acids from the cysteine to the phenylalanine. Just CDR3 DNA is preserved here, 45 bases in frame from base 1. CDR1 SGDLS and CDR2 YYNGEE are derived from the germline V gene. The receptor library was made with the immunoSEQ multiplex PCR assay. For the multiplex PCR, a mixture combining 60 forward primers for TCR Vbeta segments and 13 reverse primers for TCR Jbeta segments was used. The CDR3 region of rearranged TCR beta genes was amplified from genomic DNA with a multiplex PCR assay. The Illumina HiSeq System was used to sequence the amplified TCR beta libraries as 87-base-pair reads. The original pipeline was this. A later analysis counted tens of millions of unique TCR beta chains across the 650 to 800 repertoires, and roughly 10 million of these chains were shared by at least two donors. To remove PCR and sequencing errors, raw reads were error-corrected and collapsed into unique sequences using a nearest-neighbor algorithm that merged closely related sequences. V, D and J gene segments were assigned by aligning CDR3 sequences to IMGT reference sequences. Each retained sequence needed at least a six-nucleotide match to both a V gene segment and a J gene segment. Rearrangements were called productive when the CDR3 lacked stop codons and stayed in frame with V and J; all others were non-productive. CDR3 was defined by IMGT convention, running from the second conserved V-encoded cysteine to the conserved J-encoded phenylalanine. In an earlier analysis of approximately 500 of the donors, sequences lacking an unambiguous match to a single V gene segment were excluded. In an earlier analysis of almost 600 of the donors, a V segment was called functional when productive rearrangements were above 56.7%, and segregating when the standard deviation between donors exceeded 5%. A statistical classification framework was built to diagnose cytomegalovirus status from the catalog of TCR beta chain sequences. In a later analysis, TCR nucleotide sequences were compared against IMGT/GENE-DB human TR gene sequences so that V and J genes could be assigned. In a later analysis, CDR3 sequences and most-parsimonious VDJ recombination scenarios were assigned using the TCRdist pipeline. In a later analysis, each TCR beta chain was defined by its CDR3 amino acid sequence together with its V-gene family, and reads without a unique V-gene family were excluded. A later analysis removed several hundred highly shared, low-generation-probability nucleotide sequences to deal with suspected cross-contamination and a sequencing artifact. In a later analysis, a clonal expansion index for each public chain was calculated from normalized within-repertoire ranks of inferred template counts. In a later analysis, generation probabilities were computed with a VDJ recombination model fitted to out-of-frame rearrangements, and the resulting probabilities were checked against IGoR. In a later analysis, TCR-TCR, TCR-HLA and TCR-CMV co-occurrence was scored with hypergeometric tests, and a repertoire-size bias correction was applied to TCR pairs. False discovery rates were estimated in a later analysis by permuting HLA or CMV assignments 20 times. In a later analysis, co-occurring TCRs were grouped using DBSCAN, and TCRdist sequence similarity was added for clustering within HLA-allele-positive subsets. Co-occurrence clustering excluded repertoires with fewer than 30,000 or more than 120,000 public chains, plus five with anomalous nucleotide sharing. TCRdb's version of the immuneACCESS table is confined to in-frame rearrangements and falls short of the full clone set. An unresolved V gene accounts for under half of the shortfall where checked; the remainder is of unknown origin. V, J and clone size were drawn from that table, and D and trimming were deduced from the DNA. The sample has under 250,000 clones on record, 75% to 90% of them singletons. Roughly 0.75% of the sample is taken by the ten largest.

What was sequenced was PBMCs. This clonotype was obtained from a boy aged 2-9 years in good health and CMV-seronegative. This sequence uses TRBV9 and TRBJ1-3; the central 10 bases match TRBD1. The sequenced DNA: TGTGCCAGCAGCGCGGACAGGGGGTCTGGAAACACCATATATTTT. It specifies CASSADRGSGNTIYF.